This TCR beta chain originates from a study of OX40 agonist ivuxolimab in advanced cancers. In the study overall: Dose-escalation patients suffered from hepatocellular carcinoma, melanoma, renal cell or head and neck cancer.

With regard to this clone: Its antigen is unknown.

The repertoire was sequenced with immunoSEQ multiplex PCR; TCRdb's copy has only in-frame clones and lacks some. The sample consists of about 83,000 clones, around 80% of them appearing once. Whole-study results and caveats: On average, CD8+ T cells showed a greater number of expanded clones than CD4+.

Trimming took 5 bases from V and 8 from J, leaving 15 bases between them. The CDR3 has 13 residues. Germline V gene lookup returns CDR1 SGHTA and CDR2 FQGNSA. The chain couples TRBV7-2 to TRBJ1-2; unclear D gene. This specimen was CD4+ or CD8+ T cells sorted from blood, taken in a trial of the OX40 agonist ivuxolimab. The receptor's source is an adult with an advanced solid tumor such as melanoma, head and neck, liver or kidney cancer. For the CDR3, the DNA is TGTGCCAGCAGCCTTAACAGCCACCTAGGCTACACCTTC. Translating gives CASSLNSHLGYTF.